The TCR beta chain under discussion was sequenced for a study of PD-1 blockade in classical Hodgkin lymphoma. After autologous stem cell transplantation all patients relapsed, and prior brentuximab vedotin exposure differed between cohorts. The patients, who had relapsed/refractory classical Hodgkin lymphoma, achieved best responses of complete response, partial response or progressive disease. Sequencing used immunoSEQ multiplex PCR; TCRdb keeps in-frame clones, though not all of them. This table holds about 30,000 clones, more than 65% found once. The sample holds a few counts of this clone. The origin of this receptor is a human donor with classical Hodgkin lymphoma. The sample here was peripheral blood mononuclear cells (PBMCs), taken before the second cycle of nivolumab.

CDR3 nucleotides: TGTGCCAGTTCGTTGGGGCCCGGCTATGGCTACACCTTC. Translation: CASSLGPGYGYTF. The rearrangement links TRBV19 to TRBJ1-2, with D perhaps TRBD1 (5 bases). The CDR3 spans 13 residues. Looked up from germline, CDR1 is LNHDA and CDR2 is SQIVND (reference sequence). Trimming cost V 8 bases and J 4 bases, with 14 bases left between them. The full variable domain, its missing parts supplied by reference TRBV19 and TRBJ1-2, is DGGITQSPKYLFRKEGQNVTLSCEQNLNHDAMYWYRQDPGQGLRLIYYSQIVNDFQKGDIAEGYSVSREKKESFPLTVTSAQKNPTAFYLCASSLGPGYGYTFGSGTRLTVV.